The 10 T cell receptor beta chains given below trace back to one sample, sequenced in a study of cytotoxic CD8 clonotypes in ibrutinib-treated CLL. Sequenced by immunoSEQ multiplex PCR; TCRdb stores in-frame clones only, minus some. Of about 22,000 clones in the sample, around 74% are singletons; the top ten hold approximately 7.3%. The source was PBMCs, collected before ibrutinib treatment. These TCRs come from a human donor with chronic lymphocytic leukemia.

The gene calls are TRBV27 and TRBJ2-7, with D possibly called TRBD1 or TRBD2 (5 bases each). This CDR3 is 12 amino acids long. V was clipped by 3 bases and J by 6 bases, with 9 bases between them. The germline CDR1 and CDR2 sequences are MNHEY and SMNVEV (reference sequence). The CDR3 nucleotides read TGTGCCAGCAGTTTCGAGGGGTTCGAGCAGTACTTC. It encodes CASSFEGFEQYF.

The CDR3 here is CASSLVSGQETQYF. The CDR3 bases are TGCGCCAGCAGCTTGGTTTCGGGACAAGAGACCCAGTACTTC. The chain has TRBV5-1 and TRBJ2-5, with D perhaps TRBD2 (5 bases). The germline V gene encodes CDR1 SGHRS and CDR2 YFSETQ. The CDR3 runs to 14 residues. V was clipped by 0 bases and J by 2 bases, with 8 bases between them.

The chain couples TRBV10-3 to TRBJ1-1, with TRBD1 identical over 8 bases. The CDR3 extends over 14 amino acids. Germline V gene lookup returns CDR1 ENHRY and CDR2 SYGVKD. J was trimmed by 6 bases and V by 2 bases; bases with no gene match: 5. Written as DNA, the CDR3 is TGTGCCATCAGTGAGCCCGGGACAGGCTCTGAAGCTTTCTTT. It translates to CAISEPGTGSEAFF.

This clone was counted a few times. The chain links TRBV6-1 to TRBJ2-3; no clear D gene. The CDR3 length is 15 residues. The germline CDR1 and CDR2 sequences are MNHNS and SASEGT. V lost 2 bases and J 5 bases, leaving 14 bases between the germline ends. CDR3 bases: TGTGCCAGCAGTGAATTCCCCTCCTCGGGAGATACGCAGTATTTT. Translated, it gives CASSEFPSSGDTQYF.

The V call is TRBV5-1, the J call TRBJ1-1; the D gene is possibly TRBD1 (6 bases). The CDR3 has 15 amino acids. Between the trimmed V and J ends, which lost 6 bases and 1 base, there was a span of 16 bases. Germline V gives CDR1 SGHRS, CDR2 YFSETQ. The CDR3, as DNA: TGCGCCAGCAAAGGAACAGGGCGCCCGAACACTGAAGCTTTCTTT. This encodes CASKGTGRPNTEAFF.

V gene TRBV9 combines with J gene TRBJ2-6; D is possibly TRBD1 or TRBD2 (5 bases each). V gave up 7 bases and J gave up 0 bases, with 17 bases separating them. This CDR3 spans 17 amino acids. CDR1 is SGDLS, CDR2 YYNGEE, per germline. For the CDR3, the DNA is TGTGCCAGCCGAGGCAGGGACGGAACCTCTGGGGCCAACGTCCTGACTTTC. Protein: CASRGRDGTSGANVLTF.

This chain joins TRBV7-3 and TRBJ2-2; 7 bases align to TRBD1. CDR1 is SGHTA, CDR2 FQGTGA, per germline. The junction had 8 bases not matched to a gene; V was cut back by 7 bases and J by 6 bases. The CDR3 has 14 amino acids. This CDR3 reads CASTPGQPAGELFF. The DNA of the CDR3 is TGTGCCAGCACCCCGGGACAGCCAGCCGGGGAGCTGTTTTTT.

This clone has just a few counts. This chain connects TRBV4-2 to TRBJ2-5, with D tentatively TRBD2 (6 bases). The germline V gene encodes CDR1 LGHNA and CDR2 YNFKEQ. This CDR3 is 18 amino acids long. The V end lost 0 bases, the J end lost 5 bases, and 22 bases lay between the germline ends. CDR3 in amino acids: CASSQDRKGTGEIETQYF. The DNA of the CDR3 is TGTGCCAGCAGCCAAGATCGTAAGGGAACGGGAGAAATCGAGACCCAGTACTTC.

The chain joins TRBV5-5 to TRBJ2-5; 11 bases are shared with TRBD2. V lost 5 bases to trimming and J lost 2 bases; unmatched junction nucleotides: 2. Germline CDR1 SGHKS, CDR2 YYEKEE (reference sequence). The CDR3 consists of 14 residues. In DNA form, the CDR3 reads TGTGCCAGCAGTCGACTAGCGGGACAAGAGACCCAGTACTTC. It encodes CASSRLAGQETQYF. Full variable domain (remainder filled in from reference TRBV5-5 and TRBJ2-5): DAGVTQSPTHLIKTRGQQVTLRCSPISGHKSVSWYQQVLGQGPQFIFQYYEKEERGRGNFPDRFSARQFPNYSSELNVNALLLGDSALYLCASSRLAGQETQYFGPGTRLLVL.

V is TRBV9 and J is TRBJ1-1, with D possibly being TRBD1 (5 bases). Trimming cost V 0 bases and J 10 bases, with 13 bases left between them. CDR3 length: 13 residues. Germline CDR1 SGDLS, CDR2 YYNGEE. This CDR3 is CASSVGMQGAAFF. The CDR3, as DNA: TGTGCCAGCAGCGTAGGGATGCAGGGCGCAGCTTTCTTT. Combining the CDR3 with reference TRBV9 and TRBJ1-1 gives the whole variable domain DSGVTQTPKHLITATGQRVTLRCSPRSGDLSVYWYQQSLDQGLQFLIQYYNGEERAKGNILERFSAQQFPDLHSELNLSSLELGDSALYFCASSVGMQGAAFFGQGTRLTVV.